This T cell receptor (beta chain) was profiled in a study of control samples from healthy donors and cancer patients. The CDR3 contains 13 residues. V was trimmed by 5 bases and J by 5 bases, leaving 12 bases between them. In germline, CDR1 is SGHTA, CDR2 FQGTGA. Generated by immunoSEQ multiplex PCR, the TCRdb table keeps only in-frame clones and is missing some. The sample shows about 220,000 clones, around 94% of them seen only once. This chain links TRBV7-3 with TRBJ2-5, with D possibly TRBD1 on 5 matching bases. The sequence was collected from a man aged 50-59 years in good health. Material for sequencing was blood. CDR3 nucleotide sequence: TGTGCCAGCAGCAAGGACATCTGGGAGACCCAGTACTTC. It encodes CASSKDIWETQYF.